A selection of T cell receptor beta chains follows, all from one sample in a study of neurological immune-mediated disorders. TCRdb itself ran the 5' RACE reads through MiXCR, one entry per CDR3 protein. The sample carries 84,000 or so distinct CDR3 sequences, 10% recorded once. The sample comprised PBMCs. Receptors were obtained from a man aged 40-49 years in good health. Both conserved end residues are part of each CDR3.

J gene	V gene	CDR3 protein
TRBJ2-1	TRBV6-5	CASSYSAGGLDNEQFF
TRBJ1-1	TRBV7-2	CASSLGLMNTEAFF
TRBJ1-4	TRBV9	CASSVDEAPGEKLFF
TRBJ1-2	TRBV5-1	CASSLGSGRVDGYTF
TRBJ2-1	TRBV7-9	CASRSLEPLIF
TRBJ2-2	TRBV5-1	CASSLRATDTGELFF
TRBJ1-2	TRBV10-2	CASQAPGQGAYGYTF
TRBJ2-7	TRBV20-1	CSALQGETYEQYF
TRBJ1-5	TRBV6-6	CASSQGPQPQHF
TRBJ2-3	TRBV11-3	CASSSGQGLSDTQYF
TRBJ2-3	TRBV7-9	CASSSHLTSTDTQYF
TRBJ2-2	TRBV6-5	CASSRGDREDTGELFF
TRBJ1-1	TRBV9	CASSPKAGAFF
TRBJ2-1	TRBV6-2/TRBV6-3	CASSYGREFSEQFF
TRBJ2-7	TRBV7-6	CASSLGVSGQGYEQYF
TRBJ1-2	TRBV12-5	CASGLVGYVGTGGYTF
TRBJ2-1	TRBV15	CATSYLAGGITEQFF
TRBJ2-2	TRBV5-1	CASSLSERTNTGELFF
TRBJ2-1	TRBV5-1	CASRPPTGNKHNEQFF
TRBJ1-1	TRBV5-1	CASSLLSGGTEAFF
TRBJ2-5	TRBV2	CASRGFQETQYF
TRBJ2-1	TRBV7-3	CASSLRLAGQNEQFF
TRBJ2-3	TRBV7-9	CASSRTGTGGRTDTQYF
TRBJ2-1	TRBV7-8	CASRSRGGLLEQFF
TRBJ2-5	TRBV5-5	CASSLMIIGGGVGAQETQYF
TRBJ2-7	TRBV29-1	CSVGRDRIYEQYF
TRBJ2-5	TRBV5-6	CASSFYRRGIRETQYF
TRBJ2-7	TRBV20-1	CSATGTGADEQYF
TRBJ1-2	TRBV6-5	CASSQTGVFNGYTF
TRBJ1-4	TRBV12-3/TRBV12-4	CASSLSGGEKLFF
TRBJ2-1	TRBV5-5	CASSLEGPSYNEQFF
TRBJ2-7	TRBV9	CASSVLQGSEQYF
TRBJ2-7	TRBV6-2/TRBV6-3	CASRHRETSYEQYF
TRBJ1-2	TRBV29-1	CSVEEPTAF
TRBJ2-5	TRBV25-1	CASSEPSRLQETQYF
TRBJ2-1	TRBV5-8	CASSLLGGRDSYNEQFF
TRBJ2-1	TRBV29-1	CSVEDWDSNNEQFF
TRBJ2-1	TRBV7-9	CASSSSTGGINNEQFF
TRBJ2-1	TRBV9	CASSVGGGGYNEQFF
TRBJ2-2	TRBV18	CASSPPERINTGELFF
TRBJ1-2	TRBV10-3	CAISEGPTYGYTF
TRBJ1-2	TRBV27	CASSPDSTGYGYTF
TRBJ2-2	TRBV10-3	CAIQGSNTGELFF
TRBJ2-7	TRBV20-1	CSARAKTDSYEQYF
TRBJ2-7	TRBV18	CASSRAGGFDGEQYF
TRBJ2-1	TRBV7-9	CASSSGTSGRYNEQFF